This T cell receptor beta chain was identified during a study of relationships among human T cell subsets (dated by TCRdb to the early 2010s). Looking at the study overall: The study sequenced eight distinct T cell populations from blood: pan T, CD8 cytotoxic, regulatory, Th1, Th2, naive plus transitional, activated and memory cells. Points the paper makes about the study in general: A CD4+CD8+ double-positive population could not be excluded by the bead-based sorting. The seven subsets showed no statistically significant differences in V, D and J usage, CDR3 length, or N-nucleotide additions. More than 60% of CD8+ cytotoxic sequences came from clones with more than 100 reads, while the regulatory and Th2 subsets showed few clones of that size. Substantial sharing of CDR3s among Th1, Th2 and regulatory T cells was interpreted as suggestive of stochastic cell fate choices. T cell counts went unrecorded for a couple of pan T samples, which were processed alongside pan B cells.

The library was obtained by multiplex PCR. Reads for this sample came from a 454 GS FLX. TCR alpha and beta CDR3 regions were amplified from mRNA by semiquantitative ARM-PCR. In ARM-PCR, tagged nested gene-specific primers were used first, and exponential amplification was then carried out by communal superprimers. Nested primers were removed by exonuclease before the second amplification round on first-round PCR products. The amplicons were sequenced on the 454 platform, which can rapidly sequence millions of DNA fragments without cloning bias. An effective read was defined as a read mappable to both V and J germline segments. The study's own analysis went as follows. Reads were assigned to germline V, D and J segments with IRmap, which uses pyromap, a Smith-Waterman modification adapted to 454 sequencing errors. D-beta assignments were filtered using cutoffs set at the 99th percentile of alignment scores from simulated random sequences. CDR3 was defined as the amino acids lying between the conserved V-segment Y[YFLI]C motif and the J-segment [FW]GXGT motif. Repertoire diversity was estimated with a compound Poisson process model previously applied to large-scale EST data. A procedure for detecting cross-contamination was used to argue that the shared CDR3s did not come from sample contamination. The public reads were quality trimmed at Q25 with fastp and then assembled into clones with MiXCR by TCRdb, keeping productive beta chains. For every CDR3 protein sequence, its rows merge into one entry that carries the most common genes and DNA. TCRdb, not the original authors, processed these V and J calls. Present in this sample are roughly 15,000 distinct CDR3 sequences, about 60% of which were seen just once. Less than 35% of the sample is in the top ten clones.

The table lists this clonotype with a few counts. Which antigen it targets is not known. Per-base qualities were not stored, and no clone one base away is much larger. The V end gives up 3 bases and the J end 9 bases, leaving 20 bases in the junction not matched to a gene. CDR1 and CDR2 are drawn from the germline V gene: MGHRA, YSYEKL. The CDR3 starts with the cysteine, ends with the phenylalanine, and has 20 residues. Kept here is only the CDR3 DNA, which spans 60 bases and is read in frame from base 1. Miltenyi superparamagnetic beads coated with subset-specific monoclonal antibodies were used to isolate the T cell subsets. Every T cell population was isolated from peripheral blood. Mononuclear cells were obtained from whole blood by Ficoll separation, and monocytes were then depleted with anti-CD14 microbeads. The isolated cell populations were resuspended in RNAprotect reagent immediately. CD3+ T cells in general were included in the pan T sample.

Specimen: total T cells sorted from blood. Per the publication, the cell subset or site label means: CD3+ T cells in general. The clonotype was recovered from a man in his forties or fifties in good health. The chain links TRBV4-1 with TRBJ1-6, with 10 middle bases fitting TRBD1. The bases read TGCGCCAGCAGCCACCTACCCCCCGTTCCGGGACAGGGGACTAGTTCACCCCTCCACTTT. Its amino acids are CASSHLPPVPGQGTSSPLHF.